This T cell receptor beta chain derives from a study of blood T cell repertoires in COVID-19. As for the study in general: Donors in the United States, Italy and Spain gave samples during acute or convalescent COVID-19.

Original methodology: Quantification of nucleated cells was approximated via reference gene primer amplification. Method: immunoSEQ multiplex PCR; TCRdb's copy keeps in-frame clones and lacks some. Clone size and the V and J calls come from that table; the DNA yielded D and trimming. The table records just over 15,000 clones, around 80% of them present only once. In germline, CDR1 is SGHAT, CDR2 FQNNGV. The CDR3 loop spans 16 amino acids. The junction had 10 bases not matched to a gene; V was cut back by 2 bases and J by 6 bases. The specimen sequenced was peripheral blood. The rearrangement uses TRBV11-2 and TRBJ2-1; TRBD2 matches at 7 bases. This receptor was identified in a human donor in a cohort sampled during active COVID-19. CDR3 sequence reads: CASSLIGGSYSNEQFF. The CDR3 nucleotides read TGTGCCAGCAGCTTAATTGGCGGGAGTTATAGCAATGAGCAGTTCTTC. The complete variable domain, with remaining parts taken from reference TRBV11-2 and TRBJ2-1, reads EAGVAQSPRYKIIEKRQSVAFWCNPISGHATLYWYQQILGQGPKLLIQFQNNGVVDDSQLPKDRFSAERLKGVDSTLKIQPAKLEDSAVYLCASSLIGGSYSNEQFFGPGTRLTVL.